This T cell receptor (beta chain) was sequenced for a study of post-analysis software for immune sequencing data (dated by TCRdb to 2013 to 2016). Context from the whole study: The recorded disease courses included relapsing-remitting, secondary progressive and progressive-relapsing multiple sclerosis, and some patients had no subtype annotation. Patient repertoires were compared against about twelve previously published healthy control repertoires from donors aged about 6 to 27 years. A subset of samples was prepared in parallel using single-end sample barcoding, then pooled and co-amplified after Illumina adapter ligation. Summary of the overall study and its limitations: A handful of TRBV segments, including TRBV5-6, TRBV5-1 and TRBV20-1, were significantly more frequent in patients than controls. Significantly lower normalized Chao1 diversity was found in multiple sclerosis patients than in controls, suggesting substantial peripheral T-cell clonal expansion. The multiple sclerosis patient group was slightly younger than the control group. Strong co-clustering of samples prepared in the same batch was shown by direct clustering with F measure, prompting a batch-effect correction.

To demonstrate the VDJtools post-analysis software, the study profiled TCR beta repertoires from the peripheral blood of about 13 young patients with multiple sclerosis. The multiple sclerosis patients were children and adolescents between about 6 and 16 years of age. The library was prepared using PCR. The sequencer listed for this sample is Illumina HiSeq 2500. Unique molecular identifiers were incorporated into TCR beta cDNA libraries to reduce PCR and sequencing biases. Roughly 0.5 million cDNA molecules were obtained per 1 to 10 million input T cells, so each molecule approximated one T cell. The patient libraries were prepared and sequenced using the same protocol as the earlier healthy control dataset. Within a given batch, samples were prepared together, multiplexed and sequenced on the same HiSeq lane. The source study handled its data this way. Raw barcoded reads were processed with MIGEC, and single-read molecular identifier groups were discarded before consensus assembly and CDR3 extraction. Clonotype tables were post-analysed with VDJtools, and diversity was normalized by down-sampling all datasets to the smallest sample size. In repertoire overlap clustering, CDR3 amino acid sequences, but not nucleotide sequences, were matched to correct batch-related cross-sample contamination. TCRdb reran the public reads through fastp at Q25 and MiXCR, keeping productive beta chains. Entries are consolidated by CDR3 protein sequence, retaining the most common genes and DNA. The V and J calls come from TCRdb's annotation, not from the publication. The sample table records approximately 360,000 distinct CDR3 sequences; around 33% of these occur just once. The ten largest account for roughly 13% of the sample.

There are a few counts of this clonotype. The antigen it binds to is not known. No clone much larger than this one lies a single base away; base qualities are absent. Trimming takes 4 bases off V and 5 bases off J; junction bases not matched to a gene: 19. Counted from cysteine to phenylalanine, this CDR3 has 18 amino acids. The retained sequence is limited to the CDR3, 54 bases, with the frame set at the first base. Per the germline V gene (reference sequence), SEHNR is the CDR1 and FQNEAQ is the CDR2. Sequenced input: blood. The chain links TRBV7-9 with TRBJ2-7; a stretch of 8 junction bases matches TRBD1. The receptor's source is a girl under 18 with multiple sclerosis. At the DNA level, the sequence is TGTGCCAGCAGCTCCGGACAGGGACAATTACCCCGGAGGGACGAGCAGTACTTC. Its product reads: CASSSGQGQLPRRDEQYF.